Listed here are 7 T cell receptor beta chains from one sample, sequenced in a study of Graves' ophthalmopathy and Graves' hyperthyroidism. Transcripts of RNA were the source for amplifying TCR beta CDR3 regions. HTBI primers were used in a first-round RT-PCR, which preceded a second-round multiplex PCR. TCRdb re-analysed the multiplex PCR reads in MiXCR, keeping a single row per CDR3 protein. Counted here are over 650,000 distinct CDR3 sequences, over 40% occurring once; the ten biggest clones make up more than 3%. Specimen: peripheral blood. These receptors came from an adult man with Graves' ophthalmopathy.

The chain recombines TRBV12-5 with TRBJ2-5; TRBD1 matches 11 bases. The V and J ends lost 5 bases and 4 bases, in that order; junction bases with no gene match: 9. Germline assignment: CDR1 LGHNT and CDR2 FRNRAP. The CDR3 has 16 amino acids. The CDR3 sequence is CASGPVRGQGGETQYF. In DNA form, the CDR3 reads TGTGCTAGTGGTCCAGTGCGGGGACAGGGGGGAGAGACCCAGTACTTC.

The chain has TRBV29-1 and TRBJ1-4; 7 nucleotides line up with TRBD1. Germline CDR1 and CDR2: SQVTM and ANQGSEA. The CDR3 covers 12 residues. The CDR3 bases are TGCAGACGCACCGGGACAGCTGAAAAACTGTTTTTT. It codes for CRRTGTAEKLFF.

V is TRBV15 and J is TRBJ1-5; D is undetermined. The CDR3 sequence is 16 residues long. Trimming took off 0 bases at V and 11 bases at J, with 20 bases between the two ends. Germline values: CDR1 LNHNV, CDR2 YYDKDF (reference sequence). CDR3 in DNA: TGTGCCACCAGCAGAGATGATAGGGCTGGACGAGAGACCCAGCATTTT. It specifies CATSRDDRAGRETQHF.

The chain uses TRBV29-1 and TRBJ2-7; 8 nucleotides line up with TRBD1. Germline loops: CDR1 SQVTM, CDR2 ANQGSEA. The CDR3 length is 12 residues. Unmatched junction bases numbered 2, after V lost 5 bases and J lost 2 bases. The chain's CDR3 is CSVLDRAYEQYF. The CDR3 nucleotides are TGCAGCGTTTTGGACAGGGCCTACGAGCAGTACTTC.

The chain links TRBV2 to TRBJ2-7, with D possibly called TRBD1 or TRBD2 (5 bases each). Germline loops: CDR1 SNHLY, CDR2 FYNNEI. The CDR3 is 11 amino acids. Trimming took off 5 bases at V and 9 bases at J, with 11 bases between the two ends. CDR3 amino acids: CASSSRDVQYF. CDR3 coding DNA: TGTGCCAGCAGTTCCAGGGACGTGCAGTACTTC.

This clonotype appeared many times. The chain carries TRBV13 and TRBJ1-1; a possible D gene is TRBD1 (6 bases). V lost 4 bases to trimming and J lost 6 bases, with 6 bases between them. Per germline, CDR1 PRHDT and CDR2 FYEKMQ (reference sequence). This CDR3 region has 11 residues. The CDR3 reads CASSSGAEAFF. The DNA for the CDR3 is TGTGCCAGCAGCTCAGGGGCTGAAGCTTTCTTT.

This clonotype has a count of ten or more. The CDR3 loop reads CATRLQGASSPLHF. As DNA, the CDR3 is TGTGCCACACGCCTACAGGGGGCAAGTTCACCCCTCCACTTT. The V call is TRBV10-3, the J call TRBJ1-6; 9 positions agree with TRBD1. The CDR3 runs to 14 residues. V was pared by 10 bases and J by 9 bases, with 10 bases of the junction left unmatched. Germline CDR1 ENHRY, CDR2 SYGVKD.